The 26 T cell receptor beta chains reported below all come from one sample, sequenced in a study of cytomegalovirus exposure and HLA in healthy donors. The PCR made use of 60 Vbeta and 13 Jbeta primers. The data were produced by immunoSEQ multiplex PCR, yet TCRdb's version contains in-frame clones alone and is incomplete. The data show more than 100,000 clones, about 81% seen once. The specimen sequenced was PBMCs. The source of these receptors is a woman in her forties or fifties in good health and CMV-seropositive.

Turning to this clone: The same CDR3 also results from other DNA sequences found in this sample. This chain uses TRBV27 with TRBJ1-1; D is perhaps TRBD1 (6 bases). Germline-derived CDR1 and CDR2 are MNHEY and SMNVEV (reference sequence). There are 13 residues in the CDR3. Trimming removed 3 bases from V and 2 bases from J, with 7 bases in between. CDR3 DNA sequence: TGTGCCAGCAGTTTGGGGGCTAACACTGAAGCTTTCTTT. Translating it yields CASSLGANTEAFF.

This CDR3 is CAIAMPRGGGTGELFF. Written as DNA, the CDR3 is TGTGCCATTGCAATGCCCCGGGGAGGGGGCACCGGGGAGCTGTTTTTT. V gene TRBV10-3 combines with J gene TRBJ2-2; a weak D match, TRBD2 (7 bases). CDR3 length: 16 residues. Germline CDR1 is ENHRY and CDR2 is SYGVKD. V lost 9 bases and J 4 bases, leaving 21 bases between the germline ends.

This chain joins TRBV5-1 and TRBJ2-1; 8 bases fit TRBD1. CDR1 and CDR2 from the germline V gene are SGHRS and YFSETQ. The CDR3 runs to 15 residues. The ends lost 0 bases at V and 8 bases at J; junction bases unmatched: 7. The CDR3 is CASSLVPGGGYEQFF. The CDR3 bases are TGCGCCAGCAGCTTGGTCCCAGGGGGCGGGTATGAGCAGTTCTTC.

The rearrangement uses TRBV4-3 and TRBJ1-6; D may be TRBD1 (6 bases). The CDR3 has 15 residues. Trimming removed 0 bases from V and 8 bases from J, with 11 bases in between. Germline-derived CDR1 and CDR2 are LGHNA and YSLEER. The CDR3 region is CASSQDNRVDSPLHF. DNA for the CDR3: TGCGCCAGCAGCCAAGATAACAGGGTCGATTCACCCCTCCACTTT.

V usage is TRBV7-3 and J usage is TRBJ2-7; 7 bases map to TRBD1. Trimming at V came to 5 bases and at J to 2 bases, leaving 18 bases not matched to a gene. The CDR3 runs 18 residues. Germline CDR1 is SGHTA and CDR2 is FQGTGA. The CDR3 is CASSPPGQRNIGPYEQYF. The CDR3, as DNA: TGTGCCAGCAGCCCCCCGGGACAGCGAAACATCGGCCCCTACGAGCAGTACTTC.

The chain employs TRBV4-3 and TRBJ2-2, with D perhaps matching TRBD2 (6 bases). CDR3 length equals 16 residues. V was pared by 3 bases and J by 5 bases, with 16 bases between. CDR1 is LGHNA, CDR2 YSLEER, per germline. CDR3 bases: TGCGCCAGCAGCCAGGGTTCCGGGAGAGAGACCGGGGAGCTGTTTTTT. Translated: CASSQGSGRETGELFF.

Only one count was recorded for this clone. This chain joins TRBV7-2 and TRBJ1-1, with D uncertain. Deletions cut 5 bases from V and 4 bases from J, with 11 bases between. The CDR3 has 13 amino acids. Germline CDR1 is SGHTA and CDR2 is FQGNSA. CDR3 region: CASSLEVSTEAFF. The CDR3, as DNA: TGTGCCAGCAGCCTGGAGGTGAGCACTGAAGCTTTCTTT.

The rearrangement joins TRBV4-3 to TRBJ1-2; a possible D gene is TRBD1 (5 bases). The CDR3 covers 17 residues. Germline V gene data show CDR1 as LGHNA and CDR2 as YSLEER. Between the trimmed V and J ends, which lost 0 bases and 4 bases, there was a span of 18 bases. The CDR3 reads CASSQDRGTGWTYGYTF. The CDR3 DNA follows: TGCGCCAGCAGCCAAGATCGGGGGACCGGGTGGACCTATGGCTACACCTTC.

J is TRBJ1-2 and V is TRBV6-1; 7 bases agree with TRBD1. The J segment lost 0 bases and the V segment lost 6 bases, leaving 4 bases of the junction unmatched. Germline values: CDR1 MNHNS, CDR2 SASEGT. This CDR3 has 14 amino acids. CDR3 protein: CASSQTGPNYGYTF. As DNA, the CDR3 is TGTGCCAGCAGCCAGACAGGGCCTAACTATGGCTACACCTTC.

The CDR3 bases are TGCGCCAGCAGCCAAGATCCACGCGGCGGGGTCAGGGACGAGCAGTACTTC. Its translation is CASSQDPRGGVRDEQYF. V gene TRBV4-3 combines with J gene TRBJ2-7; D might be TRBD2 (6 bases). The CDR3 has 17 amino acids. The germline V gene encodes CDR1 LGHNA and CDR2 YSLEER. V dropped 0 bases and J dropped 5 bases, with 20 bases sitting between them.

J is TRBJ1-1 and V is TRBV5-1; 8 bases line up with TRBD1. J lost 1 base, V lost 9 bases, and 8 bases had no gene match. The CDR3 covers 14 residues. The germline V gene encodes CDR1 SGHRS and CDR2 YFSETQ. The CDR3 DNA reads TGCGCCACCGGATCAGGGGGCAGGAACACTGAAGCTTTCTTT. Its translation: CATGSGGRNTEAFF. Full variable domain (remainder filled in from reference TRBV5-1 and TRBJ1-1): KAGVTQTPRYLIKTRGQQVTLSCSPISGHRSVSWYQQTPGQGLQFLFEYFSETQRNKGNFPGRFSGRQFSNSRSEMNVSTLELGDSALYLCATGSGGRNTEAFFGQGTRLTVV.

The rearrangement links TRBV7-9 to TRBJ2-5; D uncertain. Germline CDR1 SEHNR, CDR2 FQNEAQ (reference sequence). V lost 2 bases, J lost 5 bases, and 6 bases lay in between. This CDR3 has 12 residues. CDR3 protein: CASSLIAETQYF. CDR3 DNA sequence: TGTGCCAGCAGCTTAATCGCGGAGACCCAGTACTTC.

This sequence joins TRBV6-1 and TRBJ1-1, with D perhaps matching TRBD1 (5 bases). Germline CDR1 MNHNS, CDR2 SASEGT. The CDR3 runs to 14 residues. Between the trimmed V and J ends, which lost 6 bases and 5 bases, there was a span of 16 bases. The DNA for the CDR3 is TGTGCCAGCAGATTTACTCAAGGGGAAACTGAAGCTTTCTTT. Protein: CASRFTQGETEAFF.

The chain couples TRBV7-9 to TRBJ2-1; 7 nucleotides line up with TRBD1. This CDR3 has 15 residues. In germline, CDR1 is SEHNR, CDR2 FQNEAQ (reference sequence). With 0 bases clipped from V and 6 bases from J, the junction kept 5 bases outside the gene matches. CDR3 nucleotide sequence: TGTGCCAGCAGCTTAGCCGGGACAGCACTCAATGAGCAGTTCTTC. This sequence encodes CASSLAGTALNEQFF.

V gene TRBV7-9 combines with J gene TRBJ1-1; TRBD1 agrees at 9 bases. Germline loops: CDR1 SEHNR, CDR2 FQNEAQ (reference sequence). J was trimmed by 3 bases and V by 0 bases; bases with no gene match: 5. This CDR3 contains 16 residues. The CDR3 nucleotides read TGTGCCAGCAGCTTAGCTTTGGGACAGGGAGACACTGAAGCTTTCTTT. Translated: CASSLALGQGDTEAFF.

About this clone: The DNA is omitted, as the CDR3 cannot be located on it reliably, and the CDR3 follows TCRdb's listing. The chain uses TRBV27 and TRBJ2-1; the table assigns TRBD2, which was not confirmed against the DNA. The CDR3 extends over 17 residues, inclusive of both ends. Germline V gives CDR1 MNHEY, CDR2 SMNVEV (reference sequence). CDR3 region: CASSSVAGGSQGLRKFF.

The V gene is TRBV15, the J gene TRBJ2-3; 10 bases are a match to TRBD2. Germline V lookup: CDR1 LNHNV, CDR2 YYDKDF (reference sequence). V lost 3 bases, J lost 5 bases, and 8 bases stayed unmatched. This CDR3 is built from 16 residues. The CDR3 sequence: CATSRVGASGRDTQYF. As DNA, the CDR3 is TGTGCCACCAGCAGGGTCGGGGCTAGCGGGAGAGATACGCAGTATTTT.

The chain has TRBV7-9 and TRBJ1-1; D remains unclear. The CDR3 covers 12 residues. Germline-derived CDR1 and CDR2 are SEHNR and FQNEAQ (reference sequence). V gave up 9 bases and J gave up 0 bases, with 8 bases separating them. The CDR3 DNA is TGTGCCAGTGGTGGCATGAACACTGAAGCTTTCTTT. It is translated as CASGGMNTEAFF.

The V call is TRBV28, the J call TRBJ1-4, with 8 nucleotides matching TRBD1. From germline, CDR1 is MDHEN and CDR2 SYDVKM. With V trimmed by 7 bases and J by 6 bases, 7 bases remained unmatched. The CDR3 has 14 amino acids. CDR3 in amino acids: CASNSGTGYEKLFF. The CDR3 nucleotides read TGTGCCAGCAACTCCGGGACAGGTTATGAAAAACTGTTTTTT.

The chain recombines TRBV21-1 with TRBJ1-5; the DNA was not used to check the table's D call, TRBD1. TRBV21-1 is a pseudogene locus. The CDR3 has 19 amino acids. The CDR3 protein is CASSKALEDRDYSNQPQHF. In DNA form, the CDR3 reads TGTGCCAGCAGCAAAGCCCTAGAAGACAGGGATTATAGCAATCAGCCCCAGCATTTT.

The chain links TRBV30 to TRBJ1-1; 8 nucleotides match TRBD1. The trim removed 3 bases at V and 0 bases at J, leaving 15 bases unmatched. The CDR3 sequence is 18 residues long. Germline values: CDR1 GTSNPN, CDR2 SVGIG (reference sequence). CDR3 loop: CAWRGQVKAPQVNTEAFF. Here the CDR3 DNA reads TGTGCCTGGAGGGGACAGGTAAAGGCGCCTCAAGTGAACACTGAAGCTTTCTTT.

The chain uses TRBV18 and TRBJ2-5; the match to TRBD2 covers 9 bases. This CDR3 is built from 16 residues. Germline V gives CDR1 KGHSH, CDR2 LQKENI. The trim removed 3 bases at V and 5 bases at J, leaving 10 bases unmatched. In nucleotides, the CDR3 is TGTGCCAGCTCACCCCGGGTAGCGGGGGCCATGGAGACCCAGTACTTC. Translated, it gives CASSPRVAGAMETQYF.

The chain couples TRBV5-1 to TRBJ2-1, with 7 nucleotides matching TRBD1. Trimming at V came to 4 bases and at J to 4 bases, leaving 5 bases not matched to a gene. The CDR3 loop spans 14 amino acids. The germline V gene encodes CDR1 SGHRS and CDR2 YFSETQ. The DNA for the CDR3 is TGCGCCAGCAGCGCCTCGGGACAGTACAATGAGCAGTTCTTC. Translating gives CASSASGQYNEQFF.

V is TRBV30 and J is TRBJ1-3, with D unresolved. Germline values: CDR1 GTSNPN, CDR2 SVGIG (reference sequence). V was cut by 5 bases and J by 0 bases, with 8 bases left in between. The CDR3 has 13 amino acids. In nucleotides, the CDR3 is TGTGCCTGGGGCTTTGCCTCTGGAAACACCATATATTTT. It encodes CAWGFASGNTIYF.

In the case of this clone: Other nucleotide sequences from this sample produce the same CDR3. The chain carries TRBV30 and TRBJ1-4; the D gene is possibly TRBD1 (5 bases). Trimming pared 4 bases from V and 5 bases from J, leaving 14 bases between. The V gene's germline CDR1 is GTSNPN and CDR2 SVGIG (reference sequence). The CDR3 length is 14 residues. The CDR3 loop is CAWTETVNNEKLFF. As DNA, the CDR3 is TGTGCCTGGACCGAGACAGTCAACAATGAAAAACTGTTTTTT.

This chain connects TRBV9 to TRBJ1-4; 8 bases map to TRBD1. Germline lookup yields CDR1 SGDLS and CDR2 YYNGEE. V gave up 0 bases and J gave up 2 bases; unmatched junction bases: 6. This CDR3 is 17 amino acids long. The CDR3 loop is CASSVGPRDRTNEKLFF. CDR3 nucleotide sequence: TGTGCCAGCAGCGTAGGACCCCGGGACAGGACTAATGAAAAACTGTTTTTT.